Described below is a single T cell receptor beta chain sequence and its context. Its antigen is undetermined. Reverse transcribed after extraction, RNA yielded cDNA as the sequencing template. TCRdb keeps only in-frame clones here, not all; method: immunoSEQ multiplex PCR. The sample includes some 200,000 clones, roughly 50% of them seen just once. T lymphocytes (CD4+ and CD8+) were sorted from PBMCs. This entry is derived from a study of CD8+ T cells in alopecia areata. Overall study results and limits: Normal skin's resident alphabeta T cells are sequenced alongside lesional scalp T cells. Affected scalp, especially in alopecia totalis/universalis, had a higher clonality than normal scalp did.

Trimming removed 1 base from V and 0 bases from J, with 10 bases in between. The CDR3 covers 16 residues. Germline assignment: CDR1 LNHNV and CDR2 YYDKDF (reference sequence). Source material: CD8+ T cells sorted from blood. This sequence joins TRBV15 and TRBJ2-1; D gene uncertain. This receptor was taken from a human donor in good health. CDR3 residues: CATSRAPASSYNEQFF. The CDR3 DNA follows: TGTGCCACCAGCAGAGCCCCCGCTAGCTCCTACAATGAGCAGTTCTTC.